Given below is one TCR beta chain in context. These data are taken from a study of blood T cell repertoires in COVID-19. Study-level information: The samples span acute and convalescent COVID-19 from the United States, Italy and Spain. T cells, B-cell-depleted T cells, or PBMCs provided the cDNA or gDNA that served as material.

Per the original data handling: Estimation of nucleated cell counts was performed using reference gene primer amplification. TCRdb's copy holds only in-frame clones and misses some; the assay was immunoSEQ multiplex PCR. V and J calls and clone size are as listed in that table; D and trimming were resolved from the DNA. Among approximately 150,000 clones listed, over 75% were seen once. The CDR3 has 14 amino acids. V was cut by 2 bases and J by 2 bases, with 9 bases left in between. CDR1 is LGHDT and CDR2 is YNNKEL in the germline V gene (reference sequence). The sequenced sample was peripheral blood. The receptor comes from a woman aged 45-60 years with acute or convalescent COVID-19. V is TRBV3-1 (or the pseudogene TRBV3-2) and J is TRBJ2-5, with a weak D call TRBD2 (6 bases). CDR3 in DNA: TGTGCCAGCAGCCAAAACCGGGGGCAAGAGACCCAGTACTTC. It yields the protein CASSQNRGQETQYF.